The 23 T cell receptor beta chains listed next were all sequenced from one sample in a study of blood T cell repertoires in COVID-19. This table comes from immunoSEQ multiplex PCR, and its TCRdb copy is limited to in-frame clones, with some not included. The data contain 55,000 to 70,000 clones, roughly 86% of them seen just once; the ten biggest clones take up about 7%. The source material was peripheral blood. Every receptor here comes from a man in his 60s with active or convalescent COVID-19.

The V call is TRBV14, the J call TRBJ1-1, with D possibly being TRBD1 (6 bases). Trimming shortened V by 4 bases and J by 5 bases, and 11 bases separated the two germline ends. The CDR3 is 13 amino acids. Germline lookup yields CDR1 SGHDN and CDR2 FVKESK. CDR3 bases: TGTGCCAGCAGCCGAAAGGGGGTTACTGAAGCTTTCTTT. Protein product: CASSRKGVTEAFF.

This clone has a single count. V gene TRBV28 combines with J gene TRBJ1-2; the D is unclear. Trimming removed 9 bases at V and 2 bases at J, with 10 bases between. Germline V gene sequence: CDR1 MDHEN, CDR2 SYDVKM. The length of the CDR3 is 12 residues. CDR3 DNA: TGTGCCAGTAGGACTCTCAACTATGGCTACACCTTC. This translates into CASRTLNYGYTF.

V usage is TRBV7-9 and J usage is TRBJ1-2; TRBD1 might be the D (6 bases). Deletions cut 5 bases from V and 8 bases from J, with 12 bases between. CDR1 and CDR2 from the germline V gene are SEHNR and FQNEAQ (reference sequence). CDR3 length equals 12 residues. In DNA, the CDR3 is TGTGCCAGCAGCAACCGGGACACCGGCTACACCTTC. This translates into CASSNRDTGYTF.

V and J are TRBV7-2 and TRBJ2-2, with 9 bases identical to TRBD2. V lost 3 bases to trimming and J lost 6 bases; unmatched junction nucleotides: 11. The CDR3 is 17 amino acids. The germline CDR1 and CDR2 sequences are SGHTA and FQGNSA. The CDR3 protein is CASSFRLAGTSSGELFF. As DNA, the CDR3 is TGTGCCAGCAGCTTTCGCCTAGCGGGGACGTCGTCCGGGGAGCTGTTTTTT.

The V call is TRBV28, the J call TRBJ1-2, with D possibly being TRBD1 (6 bases). Between the trimmed V and J ends, which lost 5 bases and 0 bases, there was a span of 10 bases. CDR1 MDHEN and CDR2 SYDVKM come from the germline V gene. CDR3 length equals 14 residues. This CDR3 is CASSPGTPNYGYTF. CDR3 DNA: TGTGCCAGCAGTCCCGGGACACCTAACTATGGCTACACCTTC.

V and J are TRBV6-6 and TRBJ2-3; 13 bases agree with TRBD2. The CDR3 runs to 17 residues. J was trimmed by 2 bases and V by 5 bases; bases with no gene match: 7. The germline V gene has CDR1 MNHNY and CDR2 SVGAGI (reference sequence). DNA of the CDR3: TGTGCCAGCAGTCCACGGACTAGCGGGAGACTCACAGATACGCAGTATTTT. It yields the protein CASSPRTSGRLTDTQYF.

V usage is TRBV11-3 and J usage is TRBJ2-5; 7 bases are shared with TRBD1. Germline CDR1 reads SGHNT; CDR2 reads YENEEA. The CDR3 has 16 amino acids. V gave up 1 base and J gave up 4 bases; unmatched junction bases: 9. CDR3 protein: CASSLGVTGLRETQYF. In nucleotides, the CDR3 is TGTGCCAGCAGCTTAGGGGTGACAGGGTTAAGAGAGACCCAGTACTTC.

V is TRBV12-3 or TRBV12-4 and J is TRBJ1-1, with TRBD1 matching 9 bases. The CDR3 sequence is 13 residues long. Losses at the gene ends were 5 bases for V and 4 bases for J; bases not matched to a gene: 2. This CDR3 reads CASSPDRGTEAFF. For the CDR3, the DNA is TGTGCCAGCAGTCCGGACAGGGGCACTGAAGCTTTCTTT.

In this sample, this clone turned up many times. J is TRBJ1-2 and V is TRBV19; possible D gene TRBD1, 5 bases. V lost 3 bases to trimming and J lost 7 bases, with 9 bases between them. The CDR3 sequence is 12 residues long. CDR1 is LNHDA, CDR2 SQIVND, per germline (reference sequence). The CDR3 spells CASSIGGAGYTF. The CDR3 DNA reads TGTGCCAGTAGTATTGGCGGGGCTGGCTACACCTTC. The variable domain in full, with the rest retrieved from reference TRBV19 and TRBJ1-2, is DGGITQSPKYLFRKEGQNVTLSCEQNLNHDAMYWYRQDPGQGLRLIYYSQIVNDFQKGDIAEGYSVSREKKESFPLTVTSAQKNPTAFYLCASSIGGAGYTFGSGTRLTVV.

The genes are TRBV7-2 and TRBJ1-2; 10 nucleotides align to TRBD1. The length of the CDR3 is 17 residues. V shed 5 bases, J shed 2 bases, and the junction held 11 bases outside the gene matches. The germline V gene has CDR1 SGHTA and CDR2 FQGNSA. This CDR3 is CASSPRGTGDSNYGYTF. CDR3 coding DNA: TGTGCCAGCAGCCCCAGAGGGACAGGGGACAGCAACTATGGCTACACCTTC.

The chain links TRBV7-2 to TRBJ2-3, with D unclear. The CDR3 loop spans 11 amino acids. CDR1 SGHTA and CDR2 FQGNSA come from the germline V gene. Trimming cost V 4 bases and J 5 bases, with 4 bases left between them. DNA of the CDR3: TGTGCCAGCAGCTCCAAAGATACGCAGTATTTT. Translation gives CASSSKDTQYF.

V usage is TRBV25-1 and J usage is TRBJ1-4; D gene uncertain. The germline V gene has CDR1 MGHDK and CDR2 SYGVNS. The CDR3 contains 13 residues. The germline V and J ends were trimmed by 4 bases and 5 bases, with 8 bases remaining between them. The CDR3 bases are TGTGCCAGCAGTGGCGGGTGGAATGAAAAACTGTTTTTT. Translating gives CASSGGWNEKLFF.

V usage is TRBV5-1 and J usage is TRBJ1-1; 7 nucleotides agree with TRBD1. CDR1 SGHRS and CDR2 YFSETQ come from the germline V gene. This CDR3 has 14 residues. V lost 0 bases to trimming and J lost 5 bases; unmatched junction nucleotides: 4. In DNA form, the CDR3 reads TGCGCCAGCAGCTTGGAAGGGGGCTGGACTGAAGCTTTCTTT. Protein: CASSLEGGWTEAFF.

The chain recombines TRBV5-1 with TRBJ1-1, with D maybe TRBD1 (5 bases). The length of the CDR3 is 16 residues. Trimming stripped 0 bases from V and 2 bases from J, with 14 bases between. Germline lookup yields CDR1 SGHRS and CDR2 YFSETQ. CDR3 bases: TGCGCCAGCAGCTTGGGGGGGACTACAGGTAACACTGAAGCTTTCTTT. Protein product: CASSLGGTTGNTEAFF.

This chain links TRBV5-4 with TRBJ2-7; unclear D gene. Trimming shortened V by 2 bases and J by 6 bases, and 12 bases separated the two germline ends. This CDR3 region has 13 residues. Germline V lookup: CDR1 SGHNT, CDR2 YYREEE (reference sequence). The CDR3 coding sequence is TGTGCCAGCAGCTTCTTTAGTGGCGGCGAGCAGTACTTC. Residues: CASSFFSGGEQYF. The variable domain in full, with the rest retrieved from reference TRBV5-4 and TRBJ2-7, is ETGVTQSPTHLIKTRGQQVTLRCSSQSGHNTVSWYQQALGQGPQFIFQYYREEENGRGNFPPRFSGLQFPNYSSELNVNALELDDSALYLCASSFFSGGEQYFGPGTRLTVT.

A few counts support this clone. The V call is TRBV7-2, the J call TRBJ1-5, with 9 nucleotides matching TRBD1. The CDR3 length is 14 residues. V trimming: 7 bases; J trimming: 7 bases; junction bases outside the gene matches: 8. CDR1 and CDR2 (germline): SGHTA, FQGNSA. The CDR3 region has the DNA TGTGCCAGCACCGAGGACAGGGGTGGCCAGCCCCAGCATTTT. It yields the protein CASTEDRGGQPQHF.

The chain carries TRBV7-8 and TRBJ1-5, with TRBD1 identical over 7 bases. The germline V gene encodes CDR1 SGHVS and CDR2 FQNEAQ. This CDR3 has 12 amino acids. V shed 8 bases and J 6 bases; nucleotides not matched to a gene: 4. The CDR3 DNA reads as TGTGCCAGCGAACAGGGGAGTCAGCCCCAGCATTTT. The encoded protein is CASEQGSQPQHF.

The V gene is TRBV7-6, the J gene TRBJ2-2, with TRBD2 matching 16 bases. Trimming removed 4 bases from V and 5 bases from J; junction bases left unmatched: 4. Germline CDR1 and CDR2: SGHVS and FNYEAQ. CDR3 length: 17 amino acids. This chain's CDR3 is CASSSGLAGGKTGELFF. The DNA of the CDR3 is TGTGCCAGCAGCTCGGGACTAGCGGGGGGGAAAACCGGGGAGCTGTTTTTT.

V usage is TRBV18 and J usage is TRBJ1-1; 8 nucleotides match TRBD1. Germline V lookup: CDR1 KGHSH, CDR2 LQKENI. Losses at the gene ends were 4 bases for V and 0 bases for J; bases not matched to a gene: 7. This CDR3 region has 16 residues. CDR3 bases: TGTGCCAGCTCACTTATGACAGGGGCGATGAACACTGAAGCTTTCTTT. It codes for CASSLMTGAMNTEAFF.

The chain uses TRBV3-1 (or the pseudogene TRBV3-2) and TRBJ2-5; TRBD2 agrees at 11 bases. This CDR3 spans 18 amino acids. CDR1 and CDR2 (germline): LGHDT, YNNKEL (reference sequence). The trim removed 0 bases at V and 6 bases at J, leaving 12 bases unmatched. The CDR3 sequence: CASSQDLAGGPGLKTQYF. CDR3 nucleotides: TGTGCCAGCAGCCAAGACTTAGCGGGGGGGCCCGGGTTAAAGACCCAGTACTTC.

This chain joins TRBV6-5 and TRBJ2-7, with TRBD2 as a possible D gene (6 bases). CDR3 size: 15 residues. The germline gives CDR1 MNHEY, CDR2 SVGAGI. V lost 7 bases, J lost 4 bases, and 20 bases lay in between. The CDR3 DNA sequence: TGTGCCAGCACCTTTGAAACTAGCTCCCAGTACGAGCAGTACTTC. Translating it yields CASTFETSSQYEQYF.

The rearrangement links TRBV5-1 to TRBJ2-7; the D is unclear. The CDR3 spans 11 residues. The germline CDR1 and CDR2 sequences are SGHRS and YFSETQ. V lost 5 bases to trimming and J lost 2 bases, with 5 bases between them. CDR3 DNA sequence: TGCGCCAGCAGTAACACCTACGAGCAGTACTTC. Amino acids: CASSNTYEQYF. Looking up the rest from reference TRBV5-1 and TRBJ2-7 gives the full variable domain: KAGVTQTPRYLIKTRGQQVTLSCSPISGHRSVSWYQQTPGQGLQFLFEYFSETQRNKGNFPGRFSGRQFSNSRSEMNVSTLELGDSALYLCASSNTYEQYFGPGTRLTVT.

V usage is TRBV18 and J usage is TRBJ2-2; TRBD2 aligns across 14 bases. The CDR3 loop spans 17 amino acids. The germline gives CDR1 KGHSH, CDR2 LQKENI. Trimming at V came to 3 bases and at J to 7 bases, leaving 7 bases not matched to a gene. CDR3 nucleotides: TGTGCCAGCTCACCCTTAGGGACTAGCGGGAGAAACGGGGAGCTGTTTTTT. Translated: CASSPLGTSGRNGELFF. The entire variable domain, with the rest obtained from reference TRBV18 and TRBJ2-2, is as follows: NAGVMQNPRHLVRRRGQEARLRCSPMKGHSHVYWYRQLPEEGLKFMVYLQKENIIDESGMPKERFSAEFPKEGPSILRIQQVVRGDSAAYFCASSPLGTSGRNGELFFGEGSRLTVL.